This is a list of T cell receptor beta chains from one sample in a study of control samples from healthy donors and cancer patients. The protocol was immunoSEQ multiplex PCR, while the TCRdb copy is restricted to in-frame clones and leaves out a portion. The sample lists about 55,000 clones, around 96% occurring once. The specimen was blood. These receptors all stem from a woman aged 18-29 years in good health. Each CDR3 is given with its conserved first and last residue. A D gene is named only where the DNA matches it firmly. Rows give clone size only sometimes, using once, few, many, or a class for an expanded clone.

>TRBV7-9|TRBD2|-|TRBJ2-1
TGTGCCAGCGCTAAAAGCGGGGGGGCTAGGCAAGACAATGAGCAGTTCTTC
CASAKSGGARQDNEQFF
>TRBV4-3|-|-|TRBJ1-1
TGCGCCAGCAGCCAAAGAGGGACTGAAGCTTTCTTT
CASSQRGTEAFF
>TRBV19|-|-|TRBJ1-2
TGTGCCAGTAGTATAAGGGAGGGAGGCTATGGCTACACCTTC
CASSIREGGYGYTF
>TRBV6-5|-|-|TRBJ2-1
TGTGCCAGCAGTTATTCCTCAGATTACAATGAGCAGTTCTTC
CASSYSSDYNEQFF
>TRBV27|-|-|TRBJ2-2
TGTGCCAGCAGTTTAACGAACACCGGGGAGCTGTTTTTT
CASSLTNTGELFF
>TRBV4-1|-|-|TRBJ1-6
TGCGCCAGCAGCCAATACCCGGACGGGGATTCACCCCTCCACTTT
CASSQYPDGDSPLHF
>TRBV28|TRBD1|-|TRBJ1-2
TGTGCCAGCGGAAACACAGGGGGCTACTATGGCTACACCTTC
CASGNTGGYYGYTF
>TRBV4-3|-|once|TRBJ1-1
TGCGCCAGCAGCCAAGATTCAGGAATGAACACTGAAGCTTTCTTT
CASSQDSGMNTEAFF
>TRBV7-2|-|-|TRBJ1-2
TGTGCCAGCAGCCCCCGACGGAACTATGGCTACACCTTC
CASSPRRNYGYTF
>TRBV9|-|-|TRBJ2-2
TGTGCCAGCAGCGCTTCCGGGGAGCTGTTTTTT
CASSASGELFF
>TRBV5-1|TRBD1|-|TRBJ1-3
TGCGCCAGCAGCTTGCAGGGACAGCTGAACTCTGGAAACACCATATATTTT
CASSLQGQLNSGNTIYF
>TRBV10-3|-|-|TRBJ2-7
TGTGCCATCAGTGAGTCTCGGGGCTACGAGCAGTACTTC
CAISESRGYEQYF
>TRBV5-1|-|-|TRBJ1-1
TGCGCCAGCAGCTTGCAATGGGAGGGCTGGGGCACTGAAGCTTTCTTT
CASSLQWEGWGTEAFF
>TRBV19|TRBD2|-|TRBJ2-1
TGTGCCAGTAGTATAGGGCTAGCGGGGCGTTGGAATGAGCAGTTCTTC
CASSIGLAGRWNEQFF
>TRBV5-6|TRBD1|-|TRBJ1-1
TGTGCCAGCAGCTTCATGACAGGGGCGAACACTGAAGCTTTCTTT
CASSFMTGANTEAFF
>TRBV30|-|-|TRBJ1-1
TGTGCCTGGAGGGGATGGACTGAAGCTTTCTTT
CAWRGWTEAFF
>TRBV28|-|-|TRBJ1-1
TGTGCCAGCACCCAGGGGAAAGCTTTCTTT
CASTQGKAFF
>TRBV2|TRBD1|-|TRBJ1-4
TGTGCCAGCATCCGGGACAGGAATAATGAAAAACTGTTTTTT
CASIRDRNNEKLFF
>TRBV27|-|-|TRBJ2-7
TGTGCCAGCAGCGCACGGGGAGGAGGTCCTTACGAGCAGTACTTC
CASSARGGGPYEQYF
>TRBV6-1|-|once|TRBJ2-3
TGTGCCAGCAGTGAAGGCATTCGGCGGCGGGGAACAGATACGCAGTATTTT
CASSEGIRRRGTDTQYF
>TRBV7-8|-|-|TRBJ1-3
TGTGCCAGCAACCCAGAGAACTCTGGAAACACCATATATTTT
CASNPENSGNTIYF
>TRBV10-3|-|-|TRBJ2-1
TGTGCCATCAGTGAGCGGGGGAACAATGAGCAGTTCTTC
CAISERGNNEQFF
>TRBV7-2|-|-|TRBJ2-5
TGTGCCAGCACCCCTACAGGGTTTCAAGAGACCCAGTACTTC
CASTPTGFQETQYF
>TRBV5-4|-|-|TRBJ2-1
TGTGCCAGCAGCTTGGGACTAGTTCAAGACAATGAGCAGTTCTTC
CASSLGLVQDNEQFF
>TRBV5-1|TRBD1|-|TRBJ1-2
TGCGCCAGCAGCGTGTCGTTTAAGACAGGGGATGGCTACACCTTC
CASSVSFKTGDGYTF
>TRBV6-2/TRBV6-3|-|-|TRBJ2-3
TGTGCCAGCAGTTACTCTAACCCCTCGGATACGCAGTATTTT
CASSYSNPSDTQYF
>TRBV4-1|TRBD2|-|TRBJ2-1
TGCGCCAGCAGCCAAGTACCCACTAGCGGGGCGCACAATGAGCAGTTCTTC
CASSQVPTSGAHNEQFF
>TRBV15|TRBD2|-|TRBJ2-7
TGTGCCACCAGCAGGTTTAGCGGGGGGGCCTACGAGCAGTACTTC
CATSRFSGGAYEQYF